This is a list of T cell receptor beta chains from one sample in a study of blood T cell repertoires in COVID-19. Method: immunoSEQ multiplex PCR; TCRdb's copy keeps in-frame clones and lacks some. The table records some 220,000 clones, around 81% of them present only once. The specimen sequenced was peripheral blood. These receptors all stem from a human donor in a cohort sampled during active COVID-19. Each CDR3 is given with its conserved first and last residue. D genes are given only for firm matches. Clone size, where shown, is once, few, many, or a class for clones that have expanded.

clone size: NA
D gene: TRBD1
V gene: TRBV18
J gene: TRBJ1-1
CDR3 DNA: TGTGCCAGCTCACCACCGGGACAGGGAGGGATAACTGAAGCTTTCTTT
CDR3 protein: CASSPPGQGGITEAFF

clone size: many
D gene: TRBD1
V gene: TRBV6-5
J gene: TRBJ1-1
CDR3 DNA: TGTGCCAGCATATGGACAGGGGAGGGAGCTTTCTTT
CDR3 protein: CASIWTGEGAFF

clone size: NA
D gene: NA
V gene: TRBV6-4
J gene: TRBJ1-1
CDR3 DNA: TGTGCCAGCAGCCCGGGTGTCGGGGACACTGAAGCTTTCTTT
CDR3 protein: CASSPGVGDTEAFF

clone size: NA
D gene: NA
V gene: TRBV5-4
J gene: TRBJ1-1
CDR3 DNA: TGTGCCAGCTCCGGTATGAACACTGAAGCTTTCTTT
CDR3 protein: CASSGMNTEAFF

clone size: NA
D gene: NA
V gene: TRBV24-1
J gene: TRBJ2-1
CDR3 DNA: TGTGCCACCAAAGGTGCCGCCGAAACTAACTATGAGCAGTTCTTC
CDR3 protein: CATKGAAETNYEQFF

clone size: NA
D gene: NA
V gene: TRBV4-2
J gene: TRBJ1-4
CDR3 DNA: TGTGCCAGCAGCCAAGATGGGGCAGGGGAAAATGAAAAACTGTTTTTT
CDR3 protein: CASSQDGAGENEKLFF

clone size: NA
D gene: NA
V gene: TRBV6-2/TRBV6-3
J gene: TRBJ1-1
CDR3 DNA: TGTGCCAGCAGTACCGGGGGTCCTAACACTGAAGCTTTCTTT
CDR3 protein: CASSTGGPNTEAFF

clone size: NA
D gene: TRBD1
V gene: TRBV28
J gene: TRBJ1-4
CDR3 DNA: TGTGCCAGCAGTTTGGGCCGTCACACAGGGGCAACTAATGAAAAACTGTTTTTT
CDR3 protein: CASSLGRHTGATNEKLFF

clone size: NA
D gene: TRBD2
V gene: TRBV5-1
J gene: TRBJ2-3
CDR3 DNA: TGCGCCAGCCGCCAGACTAGCGGGGGGACCAGCACAGATACGCAGTATTTT
CDR3 protein: CASRQTSGGTSTDTQYF

clone size: NA
D gene: TRBD1
V gene: TRBV19
J gene: TRBJ1-1
CDR3 DNA: TGTGCCAGTACTACAATGGACAGGGGGCGCATAGGCACTGAAGCTTTCTTT
CDR3 protein: CASTTMDRGRIGTEAFF

clone size: NA
D gene: TRBD2
V gene: TRBV2
J gene: TRBJ2-3
CDR3 DNA: TGTGCCAGCAGTGATCTAGCGGCTACAGATACGCAGTATTTT
CDR3 protein: CASSDLAATDTQYF

clone size: NA
D gene: NA
V gene: TRBV5-4
J gene: TRBJ2-7
CDR3 DNA: TGTGCCAGCAGCTTGACAGGGATAAGTTTCTACGAGCAGTACTTC
CDR3 protein: CASSLTGISFYEQYF

clone size: NA
D gene: TRBD1
V gene: TRBV11-2
J gene: TRBJ2-7
CDR3 DNA: TGTGCCATCCCGGGCGGGACAGGGTTCCACGAGCAGTACTTC
CDR3 protein: CAIPGGTGFHEQYF

clone size: NA
D gene: NA
V gene: TRBV28
J gene: TRBJ2-6
CDR3 DNA: TGTGCCAGCACCCAGGGTGGGCAGTTCTCTGGGGCCAACGTCCTGACTTTC
CDR3 protein: CASTQGGQFSGANVLTF

clone size: NA
D gene: NA
V gene: TRBV12-5
J gene: TRBJ1-2
CDR3 DNA: TGTGCTAGTGCCGAAGGTGCACCACCACGCAGGTATGGCTACACCTTC
CDR3 protein: CASAEGAPPRRYGYTF